Listed here are 8 T cell receptor beta chains from one sample, sequenced in a study of shared clonotypes between healthy human individuals. Profiling relied on immunoSEQ multiplex PCR, and the TCRdb table lists in-frame clones only, not all of them. Altogether hundreds of thousands of clones are present, around four fifths being singletons, with the ten largest covering around 2%. The sequencing sample was made of memory CD4+ T cells sorted from blood. Subset in this sample: CD45RA-negative fraction. These receptor sequences come from a woman aged 30 to 39 in good health.

Comments on this clone: This sample includes further DNA sequences coding for the same CDR3. The chain carries TRBV5-1 and TRBJ2-5, with TRBD1 as a possible D gene (5 bases). Germline V gene sequence: CDR1 SGHRS, CDR2 YFSETQ. Trimming shortened V by 2 bases and J by 1 base, and 9 bases separated the two germline ends. The CDR3 consists of 14 residues. The CDR3 here is CASSFQGAQETQYF. The CDR3 nucleotides are TGCGCCAGCAGCTTCCAGGGTGCCCAAGAGACCCAGTACTTC.

This chain connects TRBV4-2 to TRBJ1-2; a weak D match, TRBD1 (6 bases). The CDR3 extends over 15 amino acids. Trimming took off 2 bases at V and 2 bases at J, with 12 bases between the two ends. Germline CDR1 and CDR2: LGHNA and YNFKEQ. The CDR3 loop is CASSQRTANNYGYTF. CDR3 coding DNA: TGTGCCAGCAGCCAACGGACAGCGAACAACTATGGCTACACCTTC.

The V and J genes are TRBV10-1 and TRBJ2-5; D call uncertain. Germline V gene sequence: CDR1 WNHNN, CDR2 SYGVQD (reference sequence). This CDR3 has 14 amino acids. The V gene lost 0 bases and the J gene lost 11 bases, with 16 bases spanning the gap. This CDR3 is CASSESKIPYVQYF. The CDR3 coding sequence is TGCGCCAGCAGTGAGTCGAAAATACCCTACGTGCAGTACTTC.

This clone was observed a few times. The V call is TRBV4-2, the J call TRBJ2-1; 10 nucleotides line up with TRBD2. CDR1 and CDR2 (germline): LGHNA, YNFKEQ. The V and J ends lost 4 bases and 8 bases, in that order; junction bases with no gene match: 17. The CDR3 contains 18 residues. CDR3 sequence reads: CASSLGGPSGRLGDEQFF. The CDR3 DNA reads as TGTGCCAGCAGCCTCGGTGGGCCTAGCGGGAGATTGGGCGATGAGCAGTTCTTC.

The gene calls are TRBV28 and TRBJ1-1; D not certain. CDR1 MDHEN and CDR2 SYDVKM come from the germline V gene. The V and J ends lost 2 bases and 5 bases respectively, with 9 bases between them. The CDR3 is made up of 13 amino acids. The CDR3, as DNA: TGTGCCAGCAGTTTACCCGGGGTGACTGAAGCTTTCTTT. Translating it yields CASSLPGVTEAFF.

V and J are TRBV28 and TRBJ1-4; D remains ambiguous. This CDR3 has 12 residues. V lost 6 bases, J lost 11 bases, and 13 bases lay in between. Germline V gives CDR1 MDHEN, CDR2 SYDVKM. DNA for the CDR3: TGTGCCAGCAGGAAACAAACAGAGAAACTGTTTTTT. It encodes CASRKQTEKLFF.

With respect to this clone: Other DNA sequences in the sample encode the same CDR3. J is TRBJ1-2 and V is TRBV28; D is possibly TRBD1 (5 bases). V was pared by 8 bases and J by 11 bases, with 9 bases between. The V gene's germline CDR1 is MDHEN and CDR2 SYDVKM. This CDR3 has 9 amino acids. The CDR3 here is CASGGGYTF. Written as DNA, the CDR3 is TGTGCCAGCGGGGGGGGATACACCTTC.

J is TRBJ1-2 and V is TRBV19; D might be TRBD1 (5 bases). The CDR3 extends over 14 amino acids. The V gene's germline CDR1 is LNHDA and CDR2 SQIVND (reference sequence). V lost 6 bases to trimming and J lost 4 bases, with 15 bases between them. The CDR3 sequence is CASSRVATPYGYTF. The CDR3 DNA is TGTGCCAGTAGCAGGGTGGCTACACCCTATGGCTACACCTTC.